Listed here are 11 T cell receptor beta chains from one sample, sequenced in a study of tumor-infiltrating lymphocytes in primary liver carcinoma. The source of the blood RNA was unsorted whole blood, and germline DNA was extracted as well. The input was around 500 ng total RNA; TCR beta cDNA was made from it with a constant-region primer. Three nested multiplex PCR rounds, a slightly modified ARM-PCR method, built the TCR beta libraries. PCR rounds one and two used TRBV1-TRBV30 forward primers with a C-beta reverse primer for approximately 10 cycles each. TCRdb used MiXCR to reprocess the multiplex PCR reads, holding one entry per CDR3 protein. The repertoire holds about 320,000 distinct CDR3 sequences, with about 60% as singletons. Sequencing used peripheral blood. The receptors were gathered from a man aged 35-49 years with primary liver carcinoma and hepatitis B virus infection.

To note about this clonotype: This clone may be a read error of a much larger clone one base away. Because the CDR3 is missing its conserved closing phenylalanine or tryptophan, this is likely a read error. Because the CDR3's place on the DNA is in doubt, the DNA is left out and the CDR3 is given as listed by TCRdb. The chain carries TRBV5-6 and TRBJ2-7. The germline CDR1 and CDR2 sequences are SGHDT and YYEEEE. Ends included, the CDR3 has 13 residues. The CDR3 reads CASSLGVSQLGDL.

With respect to this clonotype: This clone may be a read error of a much larger clone one base away. V and J are TRBV12-3 or TRBV12-4 and TRBJ2-5; the D gene could be TRBD1 or TRBD2 (5 bases each). This CDR3 is 16 amino acids long. The germline V and J ends were trimmed by 0 bases and 6 bases, with 17 bases remaining between them. CDR3 sequence: CASSLAGPRDGKTQYF. The CDR3, as DNA: TGTGCCAGCAGTTTAGCGGGCCCCCGGGACGGCAAGACCCAGTACTTC.

The sample holds many counts of this clonotype. The chain is built from TRBV29-1 and TRBJ2-1; TRBD1 matches at 8 bases. V shed 6 bases, J shed 6 bases, and the junction held 10 bases outside the gene matches. The CDR3 consists of 14 residues. Germline CDR1 SQVTM, CDR2 ANQGSEA. CDR3 DNA: TGCAGCGTCCCCGGGACAGGAAGACTCAATGAGCAGTTCTTC. Protein product: CSVPGTGRLNEQFF.

This clonotype appeared a few times. This sequence may be a read error, since a much larger clone differs from it by one base. The V gene is TRBV29-1, the J gene TRBJ1-1; D is possibly TRBD1 (5 bases). CDR1 and CDR2 from the germline V gene are SQVTM and ANQGSEA. This CDR3 has 11 residues. Here the CDR3 reads CSDRVGREDSF. CDR3 bases: TGCAGCGACCGGGTGGGCAGGGAGGATTCCTTT.

This rearrangement joins TRBV29-1 to TRBJ1-1; D unresolved. The CDR3 length is 12 residues. The germline gives CDR1 SQVTM, CDR2 ANQGSEA. V dropped 7 bases and J dropped 1 base, with 10 bases sitting between them. The CDR3 here is CSAWRPNTEAFF. The CDR3 DNA follows: TGCAGCGCTTGGCGCCCGAACACTGAAGCTTTCTTT. The full variable domain, its missing parts supplied by reference TRBV29-1 and TRBJ1-1, is SAVISQKPSRDICQRGTSLTIQCQVDSQVTMMFWYRQQPGQSLTLIATANQGSEATYESGFVIDKFPISRPNLTFSTLTVSNMSPEDSSIYLCSAWRPNTEAFFGQGTRLTVV.

This clonotype was counted between two and nine times. This sequence joins TRBV5-5 and TRBJ1-2, with D perhaps matching TRBD1 (6 bases). Trimming took off 5 bases at V and 3 bases at J, with 14 bases between the two ends. Germline-derived CDR1 and CDR2 are SGHKS and YYEKEE (reference sequence). The CDR3 length is 14 residues. The CDR3 sequence: CASRSRDTDYGYTF. The CDR3 bases are TGTGCCAGCAGGAGCCGGGACACCGACTATGGCTACACCTTC.

This sequence joins TRBV11-2 and TRBJ2-7; 7 bases map to TRBD1. This CDR3 is 16 amino acids long. Germline CDR1 is SGHAT and CDR2 is FQNNGV. CDR3 DNA sequence: TGTGCCAGTAGCTTAGAGGGTCAGACAGGGCGGGTCGAGCAGTACGTC. It is translated as CASSLEGQTGRVEQYV.

The table lists this clonotype with a count of one. A much larger clone lies one base from this, so it may be a read error. The CDR3 DNA follows: TGTGCCAACAGTTCGACAGGGACAGGGACCCAGTACTTC. Translated, it gives CANSSTGTGTQYF. V usage is TRBV12-3 or TRBV12-4 and J usage is TRBJ2-5; 8 bases align to TRBD1. The length of the CDR3 is 13 residues.

Note on this clonotype: One junction end disagrees with the germline gene, perhaps due to a read error. The genes are TRBV11-2 and TRBJ2-2, with D maybe TRBD2 (6 bases). Germline V gene lookup returns CDR1 SGHAT and CDR2 FQNNGV. This CDR3 is built from 11 residues. CDR3 nucleotides: TGTGCCACGGGGTGGGGCGGGGAGCCGTTTTTT. This codes for CATGWGGEPFF.

With regard to this clonotype: Being one base from a much bigger clone, this may be a read error. The chain joins TRBV12-3 or TRBV12-4 to TRBJ2-5; D possibly corresponds to TRBD2 (6 bases). V was cut by 6 bases and J by 9 bases, with 17 bases left in between. This CDR3 has 13 residues. The CDR3 spells CASSTTSRMAQYF. CDR3 DNA sequence: TGTGCCAGCAGCACCACTAGCAGGATGGCCCAGTACTTC.

On this clonotype itself: This may come from a read error, since a much larger clone is one base off. V gene TRBV29-1 combines with J gene TRBJ2-1; no definite D call. V was clipped by 5 bases and J by 7 bases, with 12 bases between them. CDR1 SQVTM and CDR2 ANQGSEA come from the germline V gene. The CDR3 is made up of 12 amino acids. The CDR3 DNA reads as TGCAGCGTTACTCCCCAACAAAATGAGCAGTTCTTC. Its translation: CSVTPQQNEQFF.